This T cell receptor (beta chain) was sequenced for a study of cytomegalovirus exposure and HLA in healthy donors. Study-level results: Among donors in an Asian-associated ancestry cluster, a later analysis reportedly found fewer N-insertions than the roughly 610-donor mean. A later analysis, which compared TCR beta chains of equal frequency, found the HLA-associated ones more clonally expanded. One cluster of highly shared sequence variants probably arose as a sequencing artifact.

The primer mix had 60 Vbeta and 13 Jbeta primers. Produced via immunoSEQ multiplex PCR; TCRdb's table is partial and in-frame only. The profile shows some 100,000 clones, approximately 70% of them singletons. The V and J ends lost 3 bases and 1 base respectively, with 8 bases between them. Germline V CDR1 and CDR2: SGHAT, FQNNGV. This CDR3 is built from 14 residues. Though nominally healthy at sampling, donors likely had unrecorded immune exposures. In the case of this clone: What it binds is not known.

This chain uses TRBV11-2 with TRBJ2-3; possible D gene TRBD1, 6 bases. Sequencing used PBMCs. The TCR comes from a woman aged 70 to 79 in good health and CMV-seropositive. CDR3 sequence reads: CASSFAGGTDTQYF. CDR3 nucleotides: TGTGCCAGCAGCTTCGCAGGGGGCACAGATACGCAGTATTTT. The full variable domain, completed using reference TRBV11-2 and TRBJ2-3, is EAGVAQSPRYKIIEKRQSVAFWCNPISGHATLYWYQQILGQGPKLLIQFQNNGVVDDSQLPKDRFSAERLKGVDSTLKIQPAKLEDSAVYLCASSFAGGTDTQYFGPGTRLTVL.